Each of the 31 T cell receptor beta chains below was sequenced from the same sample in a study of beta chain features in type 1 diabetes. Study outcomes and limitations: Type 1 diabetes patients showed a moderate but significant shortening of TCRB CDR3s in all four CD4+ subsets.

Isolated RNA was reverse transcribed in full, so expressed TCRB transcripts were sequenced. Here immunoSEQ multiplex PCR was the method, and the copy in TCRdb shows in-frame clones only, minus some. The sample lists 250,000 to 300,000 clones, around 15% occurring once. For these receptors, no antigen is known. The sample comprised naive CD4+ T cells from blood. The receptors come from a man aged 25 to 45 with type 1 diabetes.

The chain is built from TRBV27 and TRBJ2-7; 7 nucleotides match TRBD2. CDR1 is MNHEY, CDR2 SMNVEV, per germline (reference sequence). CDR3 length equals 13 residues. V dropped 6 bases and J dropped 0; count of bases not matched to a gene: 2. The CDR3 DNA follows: TGTGCCAGCAGAGGCGGGAGCTCCTACGAGCAGTACTTC. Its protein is CASRGGSSYEQYF.

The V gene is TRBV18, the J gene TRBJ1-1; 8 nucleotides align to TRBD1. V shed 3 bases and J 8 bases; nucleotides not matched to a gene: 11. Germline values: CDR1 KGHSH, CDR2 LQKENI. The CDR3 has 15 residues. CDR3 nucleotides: TGTGCCAGCTCACCCCCGAACGAACAGGGGGAGGAAGCTTTCTTT. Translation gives CASSPPNEQGEEAFF.

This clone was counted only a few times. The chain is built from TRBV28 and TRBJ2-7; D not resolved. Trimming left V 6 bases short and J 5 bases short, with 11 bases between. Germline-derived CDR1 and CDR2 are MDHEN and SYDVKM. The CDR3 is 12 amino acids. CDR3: CASSRLAHEQYF. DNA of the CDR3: TGTGCCAGCAGCCGACTGGCTCACGAGCAGTACTTC.

The CDR3 DNA reads as TGTGCCAGCAGCTACCTGGGACAGGGGGACAATCAGCCCCAGCATTTT. As protein: CASSYLGQGDNQPQHF. This sequence joins TRBV28 and TRBJ1-5, with TRBD1 matching 11 bases. Germline V lookup: CDR1 MDHEN, CDR2 SYDVKM. The CDR3 is 16 amino acids. V shed 6 bases and J 3 bases; nucleotides not matched to a gene: 7. The full variable domain, completed using reference TRBV28 and TRBJ1-5, is DVKVTQSSRYLVKRTGEKVFLECVQDMDHENMFWYRQDPGLGLRLIYFSYDVKMKEKGDIPEGYSVSREKKERFSLILESASTNQTSMYLCASSYLGQGDNQPQHFGDGTRLSIL.

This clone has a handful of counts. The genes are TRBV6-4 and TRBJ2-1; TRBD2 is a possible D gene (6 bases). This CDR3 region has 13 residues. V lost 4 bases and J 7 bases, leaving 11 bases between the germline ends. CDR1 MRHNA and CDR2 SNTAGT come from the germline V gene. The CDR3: CASSVSSVNEQFF. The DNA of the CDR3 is TGTGCCAGCAGTGTTTCTAGCGTTAATGAGCAGTTCTTC.

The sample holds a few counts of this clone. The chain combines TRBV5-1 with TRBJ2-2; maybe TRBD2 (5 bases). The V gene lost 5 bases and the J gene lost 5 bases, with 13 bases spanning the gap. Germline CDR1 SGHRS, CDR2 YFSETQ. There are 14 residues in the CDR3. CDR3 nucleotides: TGCGCCAGCAGACGAGAGGGAACGACCGGGGAGCTGTTTTTT. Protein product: CASRREGTTGELFF.

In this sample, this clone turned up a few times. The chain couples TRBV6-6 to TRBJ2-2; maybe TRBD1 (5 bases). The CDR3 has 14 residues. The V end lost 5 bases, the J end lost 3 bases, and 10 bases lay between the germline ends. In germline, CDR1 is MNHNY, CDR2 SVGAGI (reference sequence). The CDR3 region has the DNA TGTGCCAGCAGTCCACCCAGGGACACCGGGGAGCTGTTTTTT. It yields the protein CASSPPRDTGELFF.

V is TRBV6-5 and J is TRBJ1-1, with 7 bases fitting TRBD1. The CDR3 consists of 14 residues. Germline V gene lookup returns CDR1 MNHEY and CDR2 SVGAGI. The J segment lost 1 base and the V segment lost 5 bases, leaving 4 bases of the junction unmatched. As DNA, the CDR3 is TGTGCCAGCAGTGCAGGGGGGAAGAACACTGAAGCTTTCTTT. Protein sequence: CASSAGGKNTEAFF.

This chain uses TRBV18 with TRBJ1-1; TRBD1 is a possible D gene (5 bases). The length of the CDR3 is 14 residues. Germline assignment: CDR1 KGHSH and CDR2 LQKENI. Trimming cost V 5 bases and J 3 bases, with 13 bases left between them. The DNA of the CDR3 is TGTGCCAGCTCAAGGCAGGGCGCATACACTGAAGCTTTCTTT. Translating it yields CASSRQGAYTEAFF. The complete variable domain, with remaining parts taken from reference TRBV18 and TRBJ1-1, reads NAGVMQNPRHLVRRRGQEARLRCSPMKGHSHVYWYRQLPEEGLKFMVYLQKENIIDESGMPKERFSAEFPKEGPSILRIQQVVRGDSAAYFCASSRQGAYTEAFFGQGTRLTVV.

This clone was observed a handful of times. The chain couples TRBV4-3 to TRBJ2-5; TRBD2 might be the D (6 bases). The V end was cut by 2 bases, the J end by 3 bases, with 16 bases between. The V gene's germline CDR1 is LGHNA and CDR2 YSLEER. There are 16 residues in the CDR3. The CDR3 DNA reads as TGCGCCAGCAGCCAAAGGGGCGGGACGGGTGAAGAGACCCAGTACTTC. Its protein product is CASSQRGGTGEETQYF.

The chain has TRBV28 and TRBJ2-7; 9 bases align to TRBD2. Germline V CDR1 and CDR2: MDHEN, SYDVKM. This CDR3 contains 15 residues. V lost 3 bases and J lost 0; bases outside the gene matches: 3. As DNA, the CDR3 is TGTGCCAGCAGTTTTGGCGGGAGGGGCTCCTACGAGCAGTACTTC. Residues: CASSFGGRGSYEQYF.

CDR3 DNA: TGTGCCAGCAGCCCCCAGCCGGGACTAGCGGACAATGAGCAGTTCTTC. The encoded protein is CASSPQPGLADNEQFF. This chain uses TRBV7-3 with TRBJ2-1; 11 bases are a match to TRBD2. The CDR3 is 16 amino acids. Trimming took 5 bases from V and 5 from J; bases not matched to a gene: 8. Germline lookup yields CDR1 SGHTA and CDR2 FQGTGA.

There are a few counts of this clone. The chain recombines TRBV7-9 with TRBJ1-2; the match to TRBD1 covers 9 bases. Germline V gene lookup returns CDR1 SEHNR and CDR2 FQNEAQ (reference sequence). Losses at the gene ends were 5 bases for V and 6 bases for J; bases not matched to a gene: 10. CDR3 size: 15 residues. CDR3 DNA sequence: TGTGCCAGCAGCGGACGGACAGGGGAGGTCAATGGCTACACCTTC. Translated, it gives CASSGRTGEVNGYTF. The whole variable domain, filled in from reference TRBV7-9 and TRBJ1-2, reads DTGVSQNPRHKITKRGQNVTFRCDPISEHNRLYWYRQTLGQGPEFLTYFQNEAQLEKSRLLSDRFSAERPKGSFSTLEIQRTEQGDSAMYLCASSGRTGEVNGYTFGSGTRLTVV.

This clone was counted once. The CDR3 here is CASSPTLAGGGHEQYF. CDR3 DNA: TGTGCCAGCTCACCCACTTTAGCGGGAGGGGGCCACGAGCAGTACTTC. The gene calls are TRBV18 and TRBJ2-7, with 11 bases fitting TRBD2. CDR1 KGHSH and CDR2 LQKENI come from the germline V gene. With 3 bases clipped from V and 5 bases from J, the junction kept 9 bases outside the gene matches. This CDR3 region has 16 residues.

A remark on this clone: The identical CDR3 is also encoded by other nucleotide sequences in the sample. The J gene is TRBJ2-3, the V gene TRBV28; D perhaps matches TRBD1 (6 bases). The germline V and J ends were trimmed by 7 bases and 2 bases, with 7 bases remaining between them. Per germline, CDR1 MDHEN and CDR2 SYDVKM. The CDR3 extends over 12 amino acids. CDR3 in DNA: TGTGCCAGCAACAGGGTCACAGATACGCAGTATTTT. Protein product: CASNRVTDTQYF.

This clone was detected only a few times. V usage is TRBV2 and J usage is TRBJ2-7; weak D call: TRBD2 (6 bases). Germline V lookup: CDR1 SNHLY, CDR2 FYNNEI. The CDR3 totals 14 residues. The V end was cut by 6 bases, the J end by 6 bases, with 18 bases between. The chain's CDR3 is CASRRDSKRPEQYF. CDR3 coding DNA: TGTGCCAGCAGGCGGGACTCCAAGCGTCCCGAGCAGTACTTC.

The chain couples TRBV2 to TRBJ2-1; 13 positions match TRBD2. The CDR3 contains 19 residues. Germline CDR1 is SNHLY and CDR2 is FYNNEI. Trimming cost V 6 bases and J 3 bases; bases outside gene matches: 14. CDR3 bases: TGTGCCAGCAGGGGGGGACTAGCGGGACCCTTTCGGAACTACAATGAGCAGTTCTTC. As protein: CASRGGLAGPFRNYNEQFF. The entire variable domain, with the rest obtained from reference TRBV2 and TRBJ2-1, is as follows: EPEVTQTPSHQVTQMGQEVILRCVPISNHLYFYWYRQILGQKVEFLVSFYNNEISEKSEIFDDQFSVERPDGSNFTLKIRSTKLEDSAMYFCASRGGLAGPFRNYNEQFFGPGTRLTVL.

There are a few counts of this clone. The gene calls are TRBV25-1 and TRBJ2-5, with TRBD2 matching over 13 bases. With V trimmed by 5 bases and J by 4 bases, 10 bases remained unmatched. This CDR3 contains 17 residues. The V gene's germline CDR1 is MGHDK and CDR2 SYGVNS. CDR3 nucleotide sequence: TGTGCCAGCAGTCAGAGGACTAGCGGGAGTGGAGGAGAGACCCAGTACTTC. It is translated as CASSQRTSGSGGETQYF.

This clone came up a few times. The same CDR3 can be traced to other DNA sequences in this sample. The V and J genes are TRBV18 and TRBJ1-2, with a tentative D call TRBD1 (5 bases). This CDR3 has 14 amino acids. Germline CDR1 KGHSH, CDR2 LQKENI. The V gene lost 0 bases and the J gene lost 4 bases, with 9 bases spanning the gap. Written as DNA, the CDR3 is TGTGCCAGCTCACCACCAGAAGGGGTCTATGGCTACACCTTC. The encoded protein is CASSPPEGVYGYTF.

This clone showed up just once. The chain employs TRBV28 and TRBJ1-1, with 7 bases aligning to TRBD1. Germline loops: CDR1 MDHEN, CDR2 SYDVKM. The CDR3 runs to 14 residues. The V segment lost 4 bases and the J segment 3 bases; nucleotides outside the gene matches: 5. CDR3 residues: CASSSGTDYTEAFF. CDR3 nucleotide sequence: TGTGCCAGCAGTTCCGGGACAGACTACACTGAAGCTTTCTTT.

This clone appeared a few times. Here the CDR3 DNA reads TGTGCCAGCTCACCAGCAGCGGCTAGCACAGATACGCAGTATTTT. Translating it yields CASSPAAASTDTQYF. The rearrangement joins TRBV18 to TRBJ2-3; TRBD2 might be the D (5 bases). CDR1 is KGHSH, CDR2 LQKENI, per germline. V was trimmed by 2 bases and J by 0 bases, leaving 9 bases between them. The CDR3 length is 15 residues. The whole variable domain, remainder taken from reference TRBV18 and TRBJ2-3, is NAGVMQNPRHLVRRRGQEARLRCSPMKGHSHVYWYRQLPEEGLKFMVYLQKENIIDESGMPKERFSAEFPKEGPSILRIQQVVRGDSAAYFCASSPAAASTDTQYFGPGTRLTVL.

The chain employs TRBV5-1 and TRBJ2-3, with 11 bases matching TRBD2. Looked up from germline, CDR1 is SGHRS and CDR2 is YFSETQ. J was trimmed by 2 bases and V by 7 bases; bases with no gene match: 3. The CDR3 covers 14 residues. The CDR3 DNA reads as TGCGCCAGCGGTAGCGGGAGGGACACAGATACGCAGTATTTT. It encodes CASGSGRDTDTQYF. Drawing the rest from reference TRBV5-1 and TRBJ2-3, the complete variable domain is KAGVTQTPRYLIKTRGQQVTLSCSPISGHRSVSWYQQTPGQGLQFLFEYFSETQRNKGNFPGRFSGRQFSNSRSEMNVSTLELGDSALYLCASGSGRDTDTQYFGPGTRLTVL.

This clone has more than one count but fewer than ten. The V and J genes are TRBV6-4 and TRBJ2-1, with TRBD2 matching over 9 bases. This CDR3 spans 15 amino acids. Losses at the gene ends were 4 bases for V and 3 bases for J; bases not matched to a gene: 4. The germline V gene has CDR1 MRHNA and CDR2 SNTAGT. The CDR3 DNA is TGTGCCAGCAGTGTAGCGGGAGATCGCTACAATGAGCAGTTCTTC. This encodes CASSVAGDRYNEQFF.

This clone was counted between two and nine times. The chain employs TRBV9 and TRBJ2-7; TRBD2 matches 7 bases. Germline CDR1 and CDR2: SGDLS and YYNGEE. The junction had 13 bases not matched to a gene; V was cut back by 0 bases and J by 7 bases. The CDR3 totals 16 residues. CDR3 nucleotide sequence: TGTGCCAGCAGCGTAGCCTCGGAGCTAGCGGTGGGGGAGCAGTACTTC. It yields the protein CASSVASELAVGEQYF.

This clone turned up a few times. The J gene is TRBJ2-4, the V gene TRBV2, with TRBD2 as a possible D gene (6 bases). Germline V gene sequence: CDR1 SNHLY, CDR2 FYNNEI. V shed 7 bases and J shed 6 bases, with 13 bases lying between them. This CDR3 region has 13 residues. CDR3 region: CASTQEGGNIQYF. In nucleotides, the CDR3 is TGTGCCAGCACGCAGGAGGGAGGAAACATTCAGTACTTC.

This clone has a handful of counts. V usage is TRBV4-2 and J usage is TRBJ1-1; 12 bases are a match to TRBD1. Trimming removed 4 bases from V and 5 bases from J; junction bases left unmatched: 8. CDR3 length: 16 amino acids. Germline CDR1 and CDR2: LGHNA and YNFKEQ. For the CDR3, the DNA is TGTGCCAGCAGCCCCGGGACAGGGGGCGCGGAAACTGAAGCTTTCTTT. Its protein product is CASSPGTGGAETEAFF.

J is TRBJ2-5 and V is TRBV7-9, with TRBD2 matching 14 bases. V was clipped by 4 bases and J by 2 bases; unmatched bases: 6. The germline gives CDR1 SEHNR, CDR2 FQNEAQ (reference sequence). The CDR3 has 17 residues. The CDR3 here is CASSSRRTSGGQETQYF. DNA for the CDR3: TGTGCCAGCAGCTCCCGCCGGACTAGCGGGGGGCAAGAGACCCAGTACTTC.

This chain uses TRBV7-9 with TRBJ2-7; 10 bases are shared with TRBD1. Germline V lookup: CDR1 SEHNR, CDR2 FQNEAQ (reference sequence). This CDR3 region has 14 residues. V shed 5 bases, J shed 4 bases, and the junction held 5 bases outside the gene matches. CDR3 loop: CASSRDRGLYEQYF. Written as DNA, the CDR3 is TGTGCCAGCAGCCGGGACAGGGGTTTGTACGAGCAGTACTTC. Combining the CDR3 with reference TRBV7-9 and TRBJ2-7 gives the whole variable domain DTGVSQNPRHKITKRGQNVTFRCDPISEHNRLYWYRQTLGQGPEFLTYFQNEAQLEKSRLLSDRFSAERPKGSFSTLEIQRTEQGDSAMYLCASSRDRGLYEQYFGPGTRLTVT.

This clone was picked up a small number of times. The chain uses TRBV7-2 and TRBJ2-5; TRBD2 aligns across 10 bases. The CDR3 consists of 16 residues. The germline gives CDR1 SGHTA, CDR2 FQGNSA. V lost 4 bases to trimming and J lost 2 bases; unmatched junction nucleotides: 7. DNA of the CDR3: TGTGCCAGCAGCTCCCACACACTAGCGGGACAAGAGACCCAGTACTTC. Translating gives CASSSHTLAGQETQYF.

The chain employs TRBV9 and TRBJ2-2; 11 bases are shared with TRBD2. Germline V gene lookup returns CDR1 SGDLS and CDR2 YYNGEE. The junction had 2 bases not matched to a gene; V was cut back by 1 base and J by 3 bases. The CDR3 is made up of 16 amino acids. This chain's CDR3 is CASSVSTSGDTGELFF. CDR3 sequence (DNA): TGTGCCAGCAGCGTATCGACTAGCGGGGACACCGGGGAGCTGTTTTTT. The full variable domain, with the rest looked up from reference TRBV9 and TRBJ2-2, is DSGVTQTPKHLITATGQRVTLRCSPRSGDLSVYWYQQSLDQGLQFLIQYYNGEERAKGNILERFSAQQFPDLHSELNLSSLELGDSALYFCASSVSTSGDTGELFFGEGSRLTVL.

CDR3 region: CASRISGISTDTQYF. The CDR3 DNA is TGTGCCAGCAGGATTAGCGGGATTAGCACAGATACGCAGTATTTT. J is TRBJ2-3 and V is TRBV6-6; 8 bases are shared with TRBD2. This CDR3 has 15 residues. Trimming took 6 bases from V and 0 from J; bases not matched to a gene: 5. Germline values: CDR1 MNHNY, CDR2 SVGAGI (reference sequence).